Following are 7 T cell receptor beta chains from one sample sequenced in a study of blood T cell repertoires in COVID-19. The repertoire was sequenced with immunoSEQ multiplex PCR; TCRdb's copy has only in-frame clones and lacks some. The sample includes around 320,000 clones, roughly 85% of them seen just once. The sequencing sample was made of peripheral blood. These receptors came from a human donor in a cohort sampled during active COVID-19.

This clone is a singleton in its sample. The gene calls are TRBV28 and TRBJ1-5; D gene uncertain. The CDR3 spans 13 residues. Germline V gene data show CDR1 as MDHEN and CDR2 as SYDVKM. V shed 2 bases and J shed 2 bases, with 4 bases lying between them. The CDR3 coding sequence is TGTGCCAGCAGTTTAGGCCGCAATCAGCCCCAGCATTTT. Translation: CASSLGRNQPQHF.

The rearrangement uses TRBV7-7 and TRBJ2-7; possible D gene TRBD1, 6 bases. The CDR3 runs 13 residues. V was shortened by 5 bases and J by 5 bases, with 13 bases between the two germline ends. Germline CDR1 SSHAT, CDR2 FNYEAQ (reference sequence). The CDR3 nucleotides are TGTGCCAGCAGCCTGACAGGAAACCACGAGCAGTACTTC. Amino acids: CASSLTGNHEQYF.

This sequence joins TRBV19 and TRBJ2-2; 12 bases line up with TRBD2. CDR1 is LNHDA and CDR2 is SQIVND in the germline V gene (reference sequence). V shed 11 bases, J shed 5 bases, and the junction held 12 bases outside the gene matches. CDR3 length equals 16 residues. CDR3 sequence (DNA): TGTGCCTGTCAAAGACTAGCGGGGGTTGTAACCGGGGAGCTGTTTTTT. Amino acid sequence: CACQRLAGVVTGELFF.

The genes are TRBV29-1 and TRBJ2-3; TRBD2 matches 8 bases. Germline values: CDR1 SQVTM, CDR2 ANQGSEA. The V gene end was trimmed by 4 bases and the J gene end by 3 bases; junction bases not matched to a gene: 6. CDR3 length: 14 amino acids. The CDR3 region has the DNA TGCAGCGTTGGATCGGGGGGGTCGACAGATACGCAGTATTTT. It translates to CSVGSGGSTDTQYF.

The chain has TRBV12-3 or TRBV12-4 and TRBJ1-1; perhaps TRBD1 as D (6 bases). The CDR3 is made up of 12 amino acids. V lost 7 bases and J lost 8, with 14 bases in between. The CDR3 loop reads CASNSDSLEAFF. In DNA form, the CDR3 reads TGTGCCAGCAACTCGGACAGCTTAGAAGCTTTCTTT.

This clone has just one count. CDR3 nucleotide sequence: TGTGCCAGCAGCTTACACTCGGACAGGGCTTACTACGAGCAGTACTTC. This encodes CASSLHSDRAYYEQYF. This sequence joins TRBV7-9 and TRBJ2-7, with 8 bases lining up with TRBD1. Germline assignment: CDR1 SEHNR and CDR2 FQNEAQ (reference sequence). The J segment lost 3 bases and the V segment lost 2 bases, leaving 9 bases of the junction unmatched. The CDR3 has 16 residues.

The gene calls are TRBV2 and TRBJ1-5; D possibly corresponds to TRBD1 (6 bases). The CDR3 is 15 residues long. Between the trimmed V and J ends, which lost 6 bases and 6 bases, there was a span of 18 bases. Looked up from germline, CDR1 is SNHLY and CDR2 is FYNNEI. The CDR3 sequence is CASRRGQGSFQPQHF. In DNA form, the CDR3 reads TGTGCCAGCAGACGGGGCCAGGGGAGTTTTCAGCCCCAGCATTTT.